This is a list of T cell receptor beta chains from one sample in a study of T cell changes during pregnancy in multiple sclerosis. Data came from immunoSEQ multiplex PCR; TCRdb stores just in-frame clones and leaves some out. The sample consists of 90,000 to 120,000 clones, 85% to 95% of them appearing once. Sequenced material: peripheral blood, taken in the third trimester of pregnancy. These receptors all come from a female donor in good health, enrolled as a control in a pregnancy study. Each CDR3 is given with its conserved first and last residue. A D gene is named only where the DNA matches it firmly. Clone size appears in some rows only: once, few, many, or a class for an expanded clone.

j_gene | d_gene | abundance | len | v_gene | CDR3nt | CDR3aa
TRBJ2-7 | NA | once | 10 | TRBV7-9 | TGTGCCATCACTCGCGGAGAGCAGTACTTC | CAITRGEQYF
TRBJ1-4 | NA | NA | 15 | TRBV18 | TGTGCCAGCTCACCGGCAGGACACACTAATGAAAAACTGTTTTTT | CASSPAGHTNEKLFF
TRBJ2-7 | TRBD1 | NA | 17 | TRBV27 | TGTGCCAGCAGGTTTGCTTACCTTAACAGGGGGCCCCACGAGCAGTACTTC | CASRFAYLNRGPHEQYF
TRBJ1-4 | TRBD1 | NA | 14 | TRBV7-9 | TGTGCCAGCGCCCCCGGGACAGGGAATGAAAAACTGTTTTTT | CASAPGTGNEKLFF
TRBJ1-6 | NA | NA | 15 | TRBV6-5 | TGTGCCAGCCGGGAGGACGGAGCTATTAATTCACCCCTCCACTTT | CASREDGAINSPLHF
TRBJ2-1 | NA | NA | 13 | TRBV4-1 | TGCGCCAGCAGCCAGTACAACTACAATGAGCAGTTCTTC | CASSQYNYNEQFF
TRBJ2-7 | TRBD2 | NA | 13 | TRBV29-1 | TGCAGCGTTAGGACTAGCGGGGGGTACGAGCAGTACTTC | CSVRTSGGYEQYF
TRBJ1-3 | TRBD1 | NA | 17 | TRBV14 | TGTGCCAGCAGCCCAAGGTTGCAGGGGGTGGCTGGAAACACCATATATTTT | CASSPRLQGVAGNTIYF
TRBJ2-1 | TRBD2 | once | 16 | TRBV4-1 | TGCGCCAGCAGCCAAGTTAGCGGGGGGACCTACAATGAGCAGTTCTTC | CASSQVSGGTYNEQFF
TRBJ2-5 | NA | NA | 14 | TRBV5-4 | TGTGCCAGCAGCACCCCGGGGGATCAAGAGACCCAGTACTTC | CASSTPGDQETQYF
TRBJ1-1 | NA | few | 11 | TRBV6-5 | TGTGCCGCTAGCCGGGACACTGAAGCTTTCTTT | CAASRDTEAFF
TRBJ1-5 | NA | NA | 16 | TRBV5-4 | TGTGCCAGCAGCTTTCACCCGCAGGTGGGCAATCAGCCCCAGCATTTT | CASSFHPQVGNQPQHF
TRBJ1-1 | NA | NA | 16 | TRBV4-2 | TGTGCCAGCAGCCAAGATCGGGAGCGTCCCGCCTCCGAGGCTTTCTTT | CASSQDRERPASEAFF
TRBJ1-5 | NA | once | 16 | TRBV5-5 | TGTGCCAGCAACAAGGAAATACAGGGAAGCCATCAGCCCCAGCATTTT | CASNKEIQGSHQPQHF
TRBJ2-3 | TRBD2 | NA | 17 | TRBV30 | TGTGCCTGGAGGCTCGGGAGGACTAGCATTAGCACAGATACGCAGTATTTT | CAWRLGRTSISTDTQYF
TRBJ2-5 | TRBD2 | NA | 16 | TRBV27 | TGTGCCAGCAGTTTGGGACTAGCGGGGGGAAAAGAGACCCAGTACTTC | CASSLGLAGGKETQYF
TRBJ1-5 | TRBD1 | NA | 17 | TRBV7-2 | TGTGCCAGCAGCTTAGTAGGGGGGACAGGGAACAATCAGCCCCAGCATTTT | CASSLVGGTGNNQPQHF
TRBJ1-2 | NA | few | 13 | TRBV19 | TGTGCCAGTAGTATAGGCGGCAGCTATGGCTACACCTTC | CASSIGGSYGYTF
TRBJ2-2 | NA | NA | 14 | TRBV5-1 | TGCGCCAGCAGCTGGGGAGACAACACCGGGGAGCTGTTTTTT | CASSWGDNTGELFF
TRBJ2-7 | TRBD2 | NA | 11 | TRBV10-3 | TGTGCCACCCGGGACTACTACGAGCAGTACTTC | CATRDYYEQYF
TRBJ2-5 | NA | NA | 13 | TRBV25-1 | TGTGCCAGCAGTGAATGGACGGGGGAGACCCAGTACTTC | CASSEWTGETQYF
TRBJ2-5 | TRBD2 | NA | 16 | TRBV25-1 | TGTGCCAGCAGTGCGGGGACTAGCGGGGGGGGTGAGACCCAGTACTTC | CASSAGTSGGGETQYF
TRBJ2-7 | NA | NA | 16 | TRBV21-1 | TGTGCCAGCAGCAAAAGGACGGGACAGTTAGCCTACGAGCAGTACTTC | CASSKRTGQLAYEQYF
TRBJ2-1 | TRBD2 | NA | 15 | TRBV5-1 | TGCGCCAGCAGCCCGGGACTAGCAGGCCACAATGAGCAGTTCTTC | CASSPGLAGHNEQFF
TRBJ1-2 | TRBD1 | NA | 14 | TRBV6-1 | TGTGCCAGTAACCGGGACAGGGGACACTATGGCTACACCTTC | CASNRDRGHYGYTF
TRBJ1-4 | NA | NA | 11 | TRBV6-5 | TGTGCCAGCAGCTTTAATGAAAAACTGTTTTTT | CASSFNEKLFF
TRBJ1-4 | NA | NA | 16 | TRBV7-9 | TGTGCCAGCACTCCTCCGCCCGGGGGGCTCGTAGAAAAACTGTTTTTT | CASTPPPGGLVEKLFF
TRBJ1-4 | NA | NA | 14 | TRBV13 | TGTGCCAGCAGCTGGACGGGGGCTAATGAAAAACTGTTTTTT | CASSWTGANEKLFF
TRBJ1-2 | TRBD1 | NA | 14 | TRBV27 | TGTGCCAGCAGTTCCGGACAGGGCGGGAGTGGCTACACCTTC | CASSSGQGGSGYTF
TRBJ2-7 | NA | NA | 15 | TRBV7-2 | TGTGCCAGCAGCTTAGCGTCCGGGGTCGGCTACGAGCAGTACTTC | CASSLASGVGYEQYF
TRBJ2-7 | TRBD2 | NA | 16 | TRBV6-6 | TGTGCCAGCAGTTACTCCGCTAGCGGGGGCTCCTACGAGCAGTACTTC | CASSYSASGGSYEQYF
TRBJ2-2 | TRBD1 | NA | 14 | TRBV4-3 | TGCGCCAGCAGCCCGCGTCAGGGGGCAGGGGAGCTGTTTTTT | CASSPRQGAGELFF
TRBJ1-4 | NA | NA | 16 | TRBV4-1 | TGCGCCAGCAGCCAACCAGGAGGGGCCTTAGGTGAAAAACTGTTTTTT | CASSQPGGALGEKLFF
TRBJ1-5 | TRBD1 | NA | 15 | TRBV18 | TGTGCCAGCTCAAAGACAGGGAATCTGGATCAGCCCCAGCATTTT | CASSKTGNLDQPQHF
TRBJ2-7 | TRBD1 | once | 15 | TRBV27 | TGTGCCAGCAGTCACAACAGGGGAACTCTATACGAGCAGTACTTC | CASSHNRGTLYEQYF
TRBJ2-5 | TRBD2 | NA | 18 | TRBV11-3 | TGTGCCAGCAGCTCCGGGACTAGCGGGGGGCCGTACCAAGAGACCCAGTACTTC | CASSSGTSGGPYQETQYF
TRBJ1-2 | TRBD1 | NA | 15 | TRBV19 | TGTGCCAGTAGTCCCAGGTGGGGACAGGGGTTTGGCTACACCTTC | CASSPRWGQGFGYTF
TRBJ1-1 | TRBD1 | NA | 14 | TRBV4-1 | TGCGCCAGCAGCCACCGCACAGGGGACACTGAAGCTTTCTTT | CASSHRTGDTEAFF
TRBJ2-7 | NA | NA | 12 | TRBV19 | TGTGCCAGTAAAACCCCCGGAGGCGAGCAGTACTTC | CASKTPGGEQYF
TRBJ2-3 | NA | NA | 15 | TRBV7-2 | TGTGCCAGCAGCCTACAGGCGTTTCGCACAGATACGCAGTATTTT | CASSLQAFRTDTQYF
TRBJ1-2 | NA | NA | 15 | TRBV4-3 | TGCGCCAGCAGCCATGCTTTGGACAGCAACTATGGCTACACCTTC | CASSHALDSNYGYTF
TRBJ2-3 | TRBD2 | NA | 15 | TRBV5-4 | TGTGCCAGCAGCTTGGACGGGAGGACCACAGATACGCAGTATTTT | CASSLDGRTTDTQYF
TRBJ2-1 | TRBD2 | NA | 16 | TRBV4-3 | TGCGCCAGCAGCCAAGATCTGGCGGGGGGGTTTAATGAGCAGTTCTTC | CASSQDLAGGFNEQFF
TRBJ1-3 | NA | once | 14 | TRBV6-5 | TGTGCCAGCAGCCGCGGGCCTAAGGGAAACACCATATATTTT | CASSRGPKGNTIYF
TRBJ2-7 | NA | once | 12 | TRBV21-1 | TGTGCCAGCGGGACAGGGGGCTACGAGCAGTACTTC | CASGTGGYEQYF
TRBJ2-5 | TRBD1 | NA | 14 | TRBV25-1 | TGTGCCAGCAGATCCGACAGGGTAGAAGAGACCCAGTACTTC | CASRSDRVEETQYF
TRBJ1-1 | NA | NA | 13 | TRBV13 | TGTGCCAGCACCGAAGGGGTTAACACTGAAGCTTTCTTT | CASTEGVNTEAFF
TRBJ2-7 | NA | NA | 13 | TRBV19 | TGTGCCAGTAGTATTGCAGGGACCTACGAGCAGTACTTC | CASSIAGTYEQYF
TRBJ2-1 | NA | NA | 17 | TRBV19 | TGTGCCAGTAGTATAGTCCCGGGGGGCGGGGACTACAATGAGCAGTTCTTC | CASSIVPGGGDYNEQFF
TRBJ1-6 | NA | NA | 16 | TRBV4-2 | TGTGCCAGCAGCCAAGAACGGGGGGACCAAAATTCACCCCTCCACTTT | CASSQERGDQNSPLHF
TRBJ2-1 | TRBD2 | NA | 17 | TRBV2 | TGTGCCAGCAAGTATAGTGGGGGGGGACTCACCTACAATGAGCAGTTCTTC | CASKYSGGGLTYNEQFF